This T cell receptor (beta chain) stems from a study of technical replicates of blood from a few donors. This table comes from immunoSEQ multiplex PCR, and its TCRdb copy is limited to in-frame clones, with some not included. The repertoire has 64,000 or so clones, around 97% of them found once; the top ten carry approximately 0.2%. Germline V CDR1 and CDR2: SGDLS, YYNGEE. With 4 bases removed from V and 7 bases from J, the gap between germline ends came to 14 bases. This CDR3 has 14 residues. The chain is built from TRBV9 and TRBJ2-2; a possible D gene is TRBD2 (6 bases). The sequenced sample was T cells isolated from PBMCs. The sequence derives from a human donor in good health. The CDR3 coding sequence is TGTGCCAGCAGCTATGCCTTGGAGGGCGGGGAGCTGTTTTTT. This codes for CASSYALEGGELFF.